Sequencing of this T cell receptor beta chain was carried out in a study of blood T cell repertoires in COVID-19. The CDR3 spans 15 residues. Germline CDR1 reads LGHNA; CDR2 reads YSLEER. V lost 2 bases to trimming and J lost 0 bases, with 9 bases between them. In its sample, this clone was seen once. Recovered Cohort 3 donors showed two negative PCRs, clearance, or symptom resolution. Sequencing used immunoSEQ multiplex PCR; TCRdb keeps in-frame clones, though not all of them. This sample yields about 330,000 clones, of which around nine tenths are seen a single time; approximately 5% belongs to the top ten.

The gene calls are TRBV4-3 and TRBJ2-3, with D maybe TRBD1 (6 bases). The TCR sequence derives from a woman aged 25 to 45 who had recovered from COVID-19. The sample consisted of PBMCs or T cells enriched from blood (not recorded which). Written as DNA, the CDR3 is TGCGCCAGCAGCCAAACAGGGTCTAGCACAGATACGCAGTATTTT. This gives the protein CASSQTGSSTDTQYF.